Following are 26 T cell receptor beta chains from one sample sequenced in a study of blood T cell repertoires in COVID-19. TCRdb's table, derived via immunoSEQ multiplex PCR, lists solely in-frame clones and lacks some. The sample has over 350,000 clones, around 88% seen once; the top ten hold roughly 4.3%. Specimen: peripheral blood. The receptors here all came from a woman aged 30 to 39 with acute or convalescent COVID-19.

This rearrangement joins TRBV9 to TRBJ2-2; D is possibly TRBD2 (6 bases). The CDR3 spans 15 residues. V shed 4 bases and J shed 9 bases, with 19 bases lying between them. Germline CDR1 and CDR2: SGDLS and YYNGEE. CDR3 loop: CASSPGAGFHWELFF. Here the CDR3 DNA reads TGTGCCAGCAGCCCCGGCGCGGGGTTTCATTGGGAGCTGTTTTTT.

This clone was seen repeatedly, ten times or more. This chain joins TRBV7-9 and TRBJ1-2; D is unclear. V lost 3 bases, J lost 6 bases, and 14 bases lay in between. The CDR3 covers 14 residues. Per the germline V gene, CDR1 is SEHNR and CDR2 is FQNEAQ (reference sequence). The CDR3 coding sequence is TGTGCCAGCAGCTTTCTCGGAGGGTCTAATGGCTACACCTTC. Encoded protein: CASSFLGGSNGYTF.

This clone was seen only once. The chain has TRBV29-1 and TRBJ1-2, with D hard to call. V was clipped by 7 bases and J by 1 base, with 10 bases between them. Germline CDR1 and CDR2: SQVTM and ANQGSEA. This CDR3 contains 12 residues. As DNA, the CDR3 is TGCAGCGCCACAGAAGTTAACTATGGCTACACCTTC. This gives the protein CSATEVNYGYTF. Using reference TRBV29-1 and TRBJ1-2 for the parts outside the CDR3, the full variable domain is SAVISQKPSRDICQRGTSLTIQCQVDSQVTMMFWYRQQPGQSLTLIATANQGSEATYESGFVIDKFPISRPNLTFSTLTVSNMSPEDSSIYLCSATEVNYGYTFGSGTRLTVV.

The gene calls are TRBV5-1 and TRBJ2-7, with a possible D match to TRBD2 (7 bases). The CDR3 length is 18 residues. Germline assignment: CDR1 SGHRS and CDR2 YFSETQ. V was shortened by 1 base and J by 2 bases, with 22 bases between the two germline ends. The CDR3 reads CASSLFGVFGGAAYEQYF. The CDR3 bases are TGCGCCAGCAGCTTGTTCGGGGTTTTTGGGGGGGCAGCCTACGAGCAGTACTTC.

This clone was observed a single time. This chain links TRBV15 with TRBJ1-1, with unresolved D. V was trimmed by 0 bases and J by 1 base, leaving 9 bases between them. The germline V gene encodes CDR1 LNHNV and CDR2 YYDKDF (reference sequence). This CDR3 contains 15 residues. In nucleotides, the CDR3 is TGTGCCACCAGCAGAGATGAGTTCTCGAACACTGAAGCTTTCTTT. Its protein product is CATSRDEFSNTEAFF.

V is TRBV14 and J is TRBJ2-1; the D gene is possibly TRBD1 (5 bases). V lost 4 bases and J 13 bases, leaving 17 bases between the germline ends. This CDR3 is built from 13 residues. Per germline, CDR1 SGHDN and CDR2 FVKESK. In DNA form, the CDR3 reads TGTGCCAGCAGCCGTCAGACCCCGACAGCCCAGTTCTTC. Its protein product is CASSRQTPTAQFF.

The V gene is TRBV6-5, the J gene TRBJ1-6, with TRBD1 matching 7 bases. Losses at the gene ends were 4 bases for V and 5 bases for J; bases not matched to a gene: 2. CDR3 length: 14 residues. The germline V gene has CDR1 MNHEY and CDR2 SVGAGI. The CDR3 is CASSWDRDNSPLHF. The CDR3 DNA reads TGTGCCAGCAGTTGGGACAGAGATAATTCACCCCTCCACTTT.

This chain joins TRBV2 and TRBJ1-5; 10 bases line up with TRBD1. CDR1 and CDR2 from the germline V gene are SNHLY and FYNNEI. V gave up 4 bases and J gave up 4 bases; unmatched junction bases: 10. The CDR3 has 17 amino acids. DNA for the CDR3: TGTGCCAGCAGTGGGGACAGGGGATTCTCGGGGAATCAGCCCCAGCATTTT. It yields the protein CASSGDRGFSGNQPQHF.

This sequence joins TRBV5-1 and TRBJ2-7; 14 bases are a match to TRBD2. CDR1 and CDR2 from the germline V gene are SGHRS and YFSETQ. V was pared by 6 bases and J by 5 bases, with 4 bases of the junction left unmatched. CDR3 length: 14 amino acids. This CDR3 is CASTQGLAGDEQYF. The CDR3 region has the DNA TGCGCCAGCACTCAGGGACTAGCGGGAGACGAGCAGTACTTC.

V gene TRBV18 combines with J gene TRBJ1-6, with 8 bases identical to TRBD1. CDR3 length: 16 amino acids. The germline gives CDR1 KGHSH, CDR2 LQKENI. The V gene end was trimmed by 6 bases and the J gene end by 6 bases; junction bases not matched to a gene: 10. CDR3: CASSLGQGSSNSPLHF. Written as DNA, the CDR3 is TGTGCCAGCTCTCTAGGACAGGGATCAAGTAATTCACCCCTCCACTTT.

Only a few counts were recorded for this clone. The chain joins TRBV11-2 to TRBJ1-3; no reliable D call. The CDR3 spans 16 residues. The V end lost 1 base, the J end lost 0 bases, and 10 bases lay between the germline ends. Germline assignment: CDR1 SGHAT and CDR2 FQNNGV. CDR3 DNA: TGTGCCAGCAGCTTAGGGCACACGATCTCTGGAAACACCATATATTTT. Its translation is CASSLGHTISGNTIYF. The full variable domain, its missing parts supplied by reference TRBV11-2 and TRBJ1-3, is EAGVAQSPRYKIIEKRQSVAFWCNPISGHATLYWYQQILGQGPKLLIQFQNNGVVDDSQLPKDRFSAERLKGVDSTLKIQPAKLEDSAVYLCASSLGHTISGNTIYFGEGSWLTVV.

The chain combines TRBV3-1 (or the pseudogene TRBV3-2) with TRBJ1-5; 10 bases match TRBD1. The CDR3 totals 15 residues. Germline lookup yields CDR1 LGHDT and CDR2 YNNKEL (reference sequence). V lost 4 bases and J lost 6; bases outside the gene matches: 6. For the CDR3, the DNA is TGTGCCAGCAGCCTGGGGACAGGGGAGAGTCAGCCCCAGCATTTT. Its translation is CASSLGTGESQPQHF.

The chain has TRBV2 and TRBJ2-7, with 7 bases aligning to TRBD1. CDR1 is SNHLY, CDR2 FYNNEI, per germline. The length of the CDR3 is 14 residues. The V segment lost 6 bases and the J segment 6 bases; nucleotides outside the gene matches: 11. The CDR3 DNA is TGTGCCAGCAGAATGAACAGGGGTCTGGGCGAGCAGTACTTC. Its protein is CASRMNRGLGEQYF.

The chain carries TRBV15 and TRBJ2-3, with TRBD1 as a possible D gene (6 bases). CDR1 LNHNV and CDR2 YYDKDF come from the germline V gene (reference sequence). Trimming cost V 5 bases and J 5 bases, with 14 bases left between them. This CDR3 is built from 14 residues. CDR3 residues: CATSDRSGGDTQYF. The CDR3 bases are TGTGCCACCAGCGACAGGTCCGGTGGAGATACGCAGTATTTT.

The chain joins TRBV6-5 to TRBJ2-7; 10 positions match TRBD2. CDR3 length: 15 amino acids. Germline values: CDR1 MNHEY, CDR2 SVGAGI. V trimming: 8 bases; J trimming: 5 bases; junction bases outside the gene matches: 12. Written as DNA, the CDR3 is TGTGCCAGCGAATCCCTAGCGGGGGCGTTCAACGAGCAGTACTTC. Translation gives CASESLAGAFNEQYF.

The genes are TRBV7-6 and TRBJ2-7; 8 bases fit TRBD2. Per germline, CDR1 SGHVS and CDR2 FNYEAQ. The CDR3 is made up of 16 amino acids. The J segment lost 6 bases and the V segment lost 1 base, leaving 11 bases of the junction unmatched. In DNA form, the CDR3 reads TGTGCCAGCAGCTTAGGGCATTCGGGGGGGCCAGGCGAGCAGTACTTC. Protein: CASSLGHSGGPGEQYF.

V usage is TRBV3-1 (or the pseudogene TRBV3-2) and J usage is TRBJ1-2; D is unclear. V dropped 2 bases and J dropped 0 bases, with 13 bases sitting between them. Germline V gene data show CDR1 as LGHDT and CDR2 as YNNKEL (reference sequence). This CDR3 is 16 amino acids long. CDR3 coding DNA: TGTGCCAGCAGCCAACTAGGCACTCGAGCTAACTATGGCTACACCTTC. Protein sequence: CASSQLGTRANYGYTF.

Details on this clone: The junction departs from germline at one end; a sequencing error may be responsible. This chain connects TRBV30 to TRBJ1-2; 9 nucleotides agree with TRBD1. This CDR3 comprises 11 residues. CDR1 GTSNPN and CDR2 SVGIG come from the germline V gene (reference sequence). CDR3 region: CAWSAGTGTAF. As DNA, the CDR3 is TGTGCCTGGAGTGCCGGGACAGGGACGGCCTTC.

The chain carries TRBV18 and TRBJ1-2; TRBD1 matches 8 bases. Germline CDR1 is KGHSH and CDR2 is LQKENI. This CDR3 comprises 16 residues. The ends lost 0 bases at V and 5 bases at J; junction bases unmatched: 8. The CDR3 DNA is TGTGCCAGCTCACCACCCCGACAGGGGCCCGGATATGGCTACACCTTC. This gives the protein CASSPPRQGPGYGYTF.

V and J are TRBV24-1 and TRBJ2-1, with TRBD2 matching over 11 bases. The CDR3 has 20 residues. Germline V lookup: CDR1 KGHDR, CDR2 SFDVKD. The V gene end was trimmed by 3 bases and the J gene end by 1 base; junction bases not matched to a gene: 13. CDR3 DNA: TGTGCCACCAGTGATCCCTCAGCTAGCGGGGGGACTAATTCCTACAATGAGCAGTTCTTC. Amino acid sequence: CATSDPSASGGTNSYNEQFF.

The V call is TRBV19, the J call TRBJ2-5; the match to TRBD2 covers 10 bases. The CDR3 totals 15 residues. CDR1 and CDR2 (germline): LNHDA, SQIVND (reference sequence). With V trimmed by 3 bases and J by 5 bases, 6 bases remained unmatched. CDR3 loop: CASSISSGGSETQYF. DNA for the CDR3: TGTGCCAGTAGTATCAGTAGCGGGGGGTCGGAGACCCAGTACTTC.

The chain joins TRBV21-1 to TRBJ1-1. TRBV21-1 is an annotated pseudogene. The length of the CDR3 is 17 residues. The CDR3 DNA follows: TGTGCCAGCAGCAAAGACATGGGTCGGCAGCGGGGGGCTGAAGCTTTCTTT. This translates into CASSKDMGRQRGAEAFF.

This chain joins TRBV11-2 and TRBJ2-3; D is possibly TRBD2 (6 bases). Trimming pared 4 bases from V and 0 bases from J, leaving 11 bases between. The CDR3 length is 15 residues. The V gene's germline CDR1 is SGHAT and CDR2 FQNNGV. Written as DNA, the CDR3 is TGTGCCAGCAGCTCTCGGGGGACTAGCACAGATACGCAGTATTTT. Translating it yields CASSSRGTSTDTQYF. Supplemented by reference TRBV11-2 and TRBJ2-3, the full variable domain reads EAGVAQSPRYKIIEKRQSVAFWCNPISGHATLYWYQQILGQGPKLLIQFQNNGVVDDSQLPKDRFSAERLKGVDSTLKIQPAKLEDSAVYLCASSSRGTSTDTQYFGPGTRLTVL.

This chain links TRBV29-1 with TRBJ1-2; 10 bases fit TRBD1. The ends lost 7 bases at V and 7 bases at J; junction bases unmatched: 18. Looked up from germline, CDR1 is SQVTM and CDR2 is ANQGSEA. The CDR3 loop spans 16 amino acids. The CDR3 here is CSAIISEGQGYRGYTF. DNA of the CDR3: TGCAGCGCCATAATAAGCGAGGGACAGGGGTACCGTGGCTACACCTTC.

The chain combines TRBV14 with TRBJ2-2; weak D call: TRBD1 (6 bases). V lost 2 bases to trimming and J lost 3 bases, with 19 bases between them. The CDR3 totals 18 residues. CDR1 and CDR2 (germline): SGHDN, FVKESK. CDR3 sequence reads: CASSQQIERGMYTGELFF. The CDR3 bases are TGTGCCAGCAGCCAACAAATTGAGAGGGGGATGTACACCGGGGAGCTGTTTTTT.

The chain has TRBV5-5 and TRBJ1-5; D might be TRBD1 (6 bases). V lost 1 base and J 4 bases, leaving 12 bases between the germline ends. The CDR3 is 15 amino acids. Germline V gene data show CDR1 as SGHKS and CDR2 as YYEKEE (reference sequence). The CDR3 loop reads CASSLSFQGNQPQHF. The DNA for the CDR3 is TGTGCCAGCAGCTTGTCATTCCAGGGGAATCAGCCCCAGCATTTT.